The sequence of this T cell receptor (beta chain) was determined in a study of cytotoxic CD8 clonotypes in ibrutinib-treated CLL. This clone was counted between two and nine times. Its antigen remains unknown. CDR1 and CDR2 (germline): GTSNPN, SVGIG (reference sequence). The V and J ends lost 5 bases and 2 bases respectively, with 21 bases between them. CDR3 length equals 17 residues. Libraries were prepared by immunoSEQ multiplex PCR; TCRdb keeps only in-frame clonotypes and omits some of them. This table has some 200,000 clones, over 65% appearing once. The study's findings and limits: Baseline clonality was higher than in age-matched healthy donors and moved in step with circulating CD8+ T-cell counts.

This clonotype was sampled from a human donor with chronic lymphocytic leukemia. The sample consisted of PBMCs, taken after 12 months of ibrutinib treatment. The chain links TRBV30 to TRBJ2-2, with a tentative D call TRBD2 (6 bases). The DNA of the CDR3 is TGTGCCTGGGGGCGGACTAACGTTCCTTATAACACCGGGGAGCTGTTTTTT. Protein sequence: CAWGRTNVPYNTGELFF.